The 26 T cell receptor beta chains reported below all come from one sample, sequenced in a study of T cell responses to AZD1222 COVID-19 vaccine. The assay was immunoSEQ multiplex PCR, and TCRdb's table has in-frame clones only and misses some. The sample includes approximately 140,000 clones, 90% of them seen just once. The starting material was peripheral blood, obtained on day 0 of AZD1222 vaccination. These receptor sequences come from an adult in good health.

The gene calls are TRBV27 and TRBJ1-1; 7 positions match TRBD1. The V and J ends lost 3 bases and 3 bases, in that order; junction bases with no gene match: 4. The CDR3 covers 14 residues. Per the germline V gene, CDR1 is MNHEY and CDR2 is SMNVEV (reference sequence). CDR3 protein: CASSFQGVDTEAFF. CDR3 in DNA: TGTGCCAGCAGTTTTCAGGGGGTCGACACTGAAGCTTTCTTT.

This clone appeared a single time. The chain has TRBV2 and TRBJ2-1, with 12 bases identical to TRBD2. The trim removed 3 bases at V and 9 bases at J, leaving 6 bases unmatched. The CDR3 length is 15 residues. CDR1 and CDR2 (germline): SNHLY, FYNNEI. In nucleotides, the CDR3 is TGTGCCAGCAGTGATCTAGCGGGGGGGCTTGGTGAGCAGTTCTTC. Residues: CASSDLAGGLGEQFF.

The chain has TRBV9 and TRBJ2-1; 10 nucleotides line up with TRBD2. Trimming at V came to 7 bases and at J to 5 bases, leaving 9 bases not matched to a gene. The germline CDR1 and CDR2 sequences are SGDLS and YYNGEE. The CDR3 runs to 15 residues. CDR3 DNA sequence: TGTGCCAGCTCCAGTCGGACTAGCGGTAACAATGAGCAGTTCTTC. This translates into CASSSRTSGNNEQFF.

CDR3 sequence reads: CATSDLGELAGDQETQYF. In nucleotides, the CDR3 is TGTGCCACCAGTGATTTAGGGGAACTAGCGGGGGACCAAGAGACCCAGTACTTC. This chain uses TRBV24-1 with TRBJ2-5, with 11 positions matching TRBD2. CDR1 and CDR2 (germline): KGHDR, SFDVKD. Losses at the gene ends were 1 base for V and 0 bases for J; bases not matched to a gene: 6. The CDR3 is made up of 18 amino acids.

The J gene is TRBJ2-5, the V gene TRBV5-1, with D hard to call. The CDR3 is made up of 15 amino acids. Germline V gene sequence: CDR1 SGHRS, CDR2 YFSETQ. V lost 0 bases to trimming and J lost 5 bases, with 14 bases between them. CDR3 coding DNA: TGCGCCAGCAGCTTGGCCAGTATAGTGTCTGAGACCCAGTACTTC. It encodes CASSLASIVSETQYF.

The chain is built from TRBV6-5 and TRBJ2-1, with 10 bases aligning to TRBD1. CDR1 MNHEY and CDR2 SVGAGI come from the germline V gene. This CDR3 comprises 15 residues. V shed 6 bases, J shed 3 bases, and the junction held 5 bases outside the gene matches. The chain's CDR3 is CASSPGQGDYNEQFF. CDR3 sequence (DNA): TGTGCCAGCAGCCCCGGACAGGGGGACTACAATGAGCAGTTCTTC.

The chain carries TRBV29-1 and TRBJ2-1; 8 nucleotides line up with TRBD2. The CDR3 spans 12 residues. Per the germline V gene, CDR1 is SQVTM and CDR2 is ANQGSEA. CDR3 nucleotide sequence: TGCTTAGCCCGGGGGGGTGGCAATGAGCAGTTCTTC. This codes for CLARGGGNEQFF.

The chain employs TRBV9 and TRBJ1-5, with D possibly matching TRBD1 (5 bases). Germline V lookup: CDR1 SGDLS, CDR2 YYNGEE. V lost 4 bases and J 7 bases, leaving 18 bases between the germline ends. This CDR3 is built from 15 residues. CDR3 DNA sequence: TGTGCCAGCAGCCCCGGTGTCGTTGAGGGGCAGCCCCAGCATTTT. Protein product: CASSPGVVEGQPQHF.

The rearrangement links TRBV11-3 to TRBJ1-1; a weak D match, TRBD1 (6 bases). Germline V gene sequence: CDR1 SGHNT, CDR2 YENEEA. Trimming shortened V by 2 bases and J by 4 bases, and 17 bases separated the two germline ends. This CDR3 comprises 16 residues. The CDR3 spells CASSLKRGTVGTEAFF. The CDR3 bases are TGTGCCAGCAGCTTAAAGAGGGGGACGGTGGGCACTGAAGCTTTCTTT.

V usage is TRBV7-3 and J usage is TRBJ2-3; D is unresolved. Germline CDR1 SGHTA, CDR2 FQGTGA. The CDR3 is 13 amino acids. V was trimmed by 5 bases and J by 8 bases, leaving 14 bases between them. The CDR3: CASSQFVLGTQYF. Here the CDR3 DNA reads TGTGCCAGCAGCCAATTCGTCCTTGGTACGCAGTATTTT.

V is TRBV19 and J is TRBJ1-5, with D perhaps matching TRBD1 (5 bases). Germline CDR1 and CDR2: LNHDA and SQIVND (reference sequence). The CDR3 is 13 amino acids. V lost 7 bases and J 6 bases, leaving 13 bases between the germline ends. This CDR3 is CASTRAHPQPQHF. DNA of the CDR3: TGTGCCAGTACCAGGGCCCATCCTCAGCCCCAGCATTTT.

V gene TRBV5-4 combines with J gene TRBJ1-1; no clear D gene. V was cut by 4 bases and J by 5 bases, with 18 bases left in between. CDR1 is SGHNT and CDR2 is YYREEE in the germline V gene (reference sequence). This CDR3 region has 15 residues. The chain's CDR3 is CASSPPQSTWTEAFF. In nucleotides, the CDR3 is TGTGCCAGCAGCCCGCCGCAGTCTACCTGGACTGAAGCTTTCTTT. The whole variable domain, remainder taken from reference TRBV5-4 and TRBJ1-1, is ETGVTQSPTHLIKTRGQQVTLRCSSQSGHNTVSWYQQALGQGPQFIFQYYREEENGRGNFPPRFSGLQFPNYSSELNVNALELDDSALYLCASSPPQSTWTEAFFGQGTRLTVV.

The chain joins TRBV7-9 to TRBJ1-6; D call uncertain. Trimming took off 5 bases at V and 10 bases at J, with 12 bases between the two ends. This CDR3 has 13 residues. Germline V gives CDR1 SEHNR, CDR2 FQNEAQ (reference sequence). The CDR3 DNA reads as TGTGCCAGCAGCCTTAGCGGTGAATCACCCCTCCACTTT. This sequence encodes CASSLSGESPLHF.

V gene TRBV28 combines with J gene TRBJ1-1; 7 bases agree with TRBD1. This CDR3 comprises 18 residues. Germline V gives CDR1 MDHEN, CDR2 SYDVKM. V shed 5 bases and J 0 bases; nucleotides not matched to a gene: 15. CDR3 in amino acids: CASSLTGPGTALNTEAFF. CDR3 bases: TGTGCCAGCAGTCTCACCGGACCCGGGACAGCACTGAACACTGAAGCTTTCTTT. The complete variable domain, with remaining parts taken from reference TRBV28 and TRBJ1-1, reads DVKVTQSSRYLVKRTGEKVFLECVQDMDHENMFWYRQDPGLGLRLIYFSYDVKMKEKGDIPEGYSVSREKKERFSLILESASTNQTSMYLCASSLTGPGTALNTEAFFGQGTRLTVV.

V and J are TRBV13 and TRBJ2-1; 8 bases are shared with TRBD1. Trimming took 2 bases from V and 10 from J; bases not matched to a gene: 13. CDR1 PRHDT and CDR2 FYEKMQ come from the germline V gene (reference sequence). The CDR3 spans 16 residues. As DNA, the CDR3 is TGTGCCAGCAGCTTACCGGACAGGGCTTCGAGAATCGAGCAGTTCTTC. Translated: CASSLPDRASRIEQFF.

The V call is TRBV5-4, the J call TRBJ2-2; D is uncertain. Germline CDR1 is SGHNT and CDR2 is YYREEE (reference sequence). V was pared by 10 bases and J by 3 bases, with 16 bases between. The CDR3 sequence is 14 residues long. The CDR3 protein is CASTSSGDTGELFF. The CDR3 DNA reads as TGTGCCTCAACCTCTTCCGGCGACACCGGGGAGCTGTTTTTT.

This clone is a singleton in its sample. The chain combines TRBV6-6 with TRBJ1-5; D is ambiguous. CDR1 and CDR2 (germline): MNHNY, SVGAGI (reference sequence). The V and J ends lost 4 bases and 6 bases respectively, with 4 bases between them. The length of the CDR3 is 11 residues. In nucleotides, the CDR3 is TGTGCCAGCAGTTTAAGTCAGCCCCAGCATTTT. It encodes CASSLSQPQHF.

The chain couples TRBV19 to TRBJ1-6; 10 nucleotides match TRBD1. The CDR3 length is 14 residues. The J segment lost 9 bases and the V segment lost 6 bases, leaving 5 bases of the junction unmatched. Germline V CDR1 and CDR2: LNHDA, SQIVND (reference sequence). CDR3 in amino acids: CASRPGQGVSPLHF. CDR3 sequence (DNA): TGTGCCAGTAGGCCAGGACAGGGGGTTTCACCCCTCCACTTT.

V and J are TRBV14 and TRBJ1-2; no reliable D call. From germline, CDR1 is SGHDN and CDR2 FVKESK. The CDR3 covers 13 residues. The V gene lost 2 bases and the J gene lost 1 base, with 5 bases spanning the gap. In DNA form, the CDR3 reads TGTGCCAGCAGCCAACCGGTTAACTATGGCTACACCTTC. Protein: CASSQPVNYGYTF.

The genes are TRBV4-1 and TRBJ1-1, with 10 bases lining up with TRBD1. Germline CDR1 reads MGHRA; CDR2 reads YSYEKL. J was trimmed by 1 base and V by 3 bases; bases with no gene match: 2. The CDR3 totals 15 residues. CDR3 sequence reads: CASSHRDRGNTEAFF. CDR3 nucleotides: TGCGCCAGCAGCCATCGGGACAGGGGGAACACTGAAGCTTTCTTT.

V usage is TRBV2 and J usage is TRBJ2-7; 7 bases are a match to TRBD2. Looked up from germline, CDR1 is SNHLY and CDR2 is FYNNEI. The junction had 7 bases not matched to a gene; V was cut back by 6 bases and J by 2 bases. The CDR3 spans 14 residues. Here the CDR3 DNA reads TGTGCCAGCAGGGCGGGACTACCCCCCTACGAGCAGTACTTC. Its translation: CASRAGLPPYEQYF.

The chain links TRBV2 to TRBJ2-1; perhaps TRBD2 as D (6 bases). Germline lookup yields CDR1 SNHLY and CDR2 FYNNEI. V lost 3 bases and J 4 bases, leaving 10 bases between the germline ends. The CDR3 is 14 residues long. CDR3 protein: CASSDGGVYNEQFF. The DNA of the CDR3 is TGTGCCAGCAGTGACGGCGGGGTGTACAATGAGCAGTTCTTC. Filled out from reference TRBV2 and TRBJ2-1, the complete variable domain reads EPEVTQTPSHQVTQMGQEVILRCVPISNHLYFYWYRQILGQKVEFLVSFYNNEISEKSEIFDDQFSVERPDGSNFTLKIRSTKLEDSAMYFCASSDGGVYNEQFFGPGTRLTVL.

This clone occurred once. The chain uses TRBV18 and TRBJ1-5; the D gene is possibly TRBD1 (6 bases). There are 16 residues in the CDR3. The germline V and J ends were trimmed by 3 bases and 6 bases, with 18 bases remaining between them. Germline values: CDR1 KGHSH, CDR2 LQKENI. The CDR3 DNA is TGTGCCAGCTCACCCGCTGGGGGGGCGCTGGTTCAGCCCCAGCATTTT. The encoded protein is CASSPAGGALVQPQHF.

On this clone itself: Mismatch with germline at one junction end may stem from a read error. CDR3 sequence reads: CASSLAGRAEAFF. CDR3 in DNA: TGTGCCAGCAGTTTAGCCGGGCGGGCTGAAGCTTTCTTT. This chain connects TRBV7-2 to TRBJ1-1; D gene uncertain. This CDR3 is 13 amino acids long. The V gene's germline CDR1 is SGHTA and CDR2 FQGNSA. Looking up the rest from reference TRBV7-2 and TRBJ1-1 gives the full variable domain: GAGVSQSPSNKVTEKGKDVELRCDPISGHTALYWYRQSLGQGLEFLIYFQGNSAPDKSGLPSDRFSAERTGGSVSTLTIQRTQQEDSAVYLCASSLAGRAEAFFGQGTRLTVV.

The chain couples TRBV6-5 to TRBJ2-1; perhaps TRBD1 as D (6 bases). Germline V gene sequence: CDR1 MNHEY, CDR2 SVGAGI. The CDR3 has 15 amino acids. Deletions cut 6 bases from V and 4 bases from J, with 16 bases between. CDR3: CASRADRSMYNEQFF. CDR3 nucleotides: TGTGCCAGCAGGGCCGACAGGAGCATGTACAATGAGCAGTTCTTC.

Only one count was recorded for this clone. The chain uses TRBV18 and TRBJ1-1, with D hard to call. The germline V and J ends were trimmed by 2 bases and 0 bases, with 7 bases remaining between them. The CDR3 covers 14 residues. The V gene's germline CDR1 is KGHSH and CDR2 LQKENI. The CDR3 DNA reads TGTGCCAGCTCACCATGGGAGCTGAACACTGAAGCTTTCTTT. This translates into CASSPWELNTEAFF.